The present T cell receptor beta chain was sequenced within a study of radiation and T cells in renal cell carcinoma. Germline lookup yields CDR1 MNHEY and CDR2 SVGAGI. The V segment lost 4 bases and the J segment 4 bases; nucleotides outside the gene matches: 7. The CDR3 loop spans 15 amino acids. Time point: blood 4 weeks post-SBRT, at nephrectomy. Treatment of the sample: 15 Gy SBRT to primary tumor, nephrectomy 4 weeks later. The table came from immunoSEQ multiplex PCR; TCRdb's copy has only in-frame clones and leaves some out. The sample has about 83,000 clones; around four fifths are singletons.

The chain couples TRBV6-5 to TRBJ1-2; 9 nucleotides align to TRBD1. The sample consisted of blood, taken from a patient whose treatment included radiotherapy and nephrectomy. The TCR was taken from a woman in her sixties with renal cell carcinoma. The CDR3 sequence: CASSSWTGDTYGYTF. The DNA for the CDR3 is TGTGCCAGCAGTTCCTGGACAGGGGACACCTATGGCTACACCTTC.